Presented here are 32 T cell receptor beta chains from one specimen sequenced in a study of T cell repertoires in cytomegalovirus infection. Via MiXCR, TCRdb re-called the reads, giving one row per CDR3 protein. The repertoire holds some 700,000 distinct CDR3 sequences, approximately 34% seen once, with 2.8% in the top ten. Sequenced: PBMCs. The receptors shown here come from a human donor in good health (CMV status not recorded). Some clones in this sample may be carry-over from other donors' samples.

The J gene is TRBJ2-4, the V gene TRBV6-1; D remains unclear. The CDR3 length is 9 residues. The ends were cut back, 8 bases at V and 9 bases at J, with 5 bases in the middle. Germline V gene sequence: CDR1 MNHNS, CDR2 SASEGT. The CDR3 here is CASGGIQYF. The DNA for the CDR3 is TGTGCCAGCGGTGGCATTCAGTACTTC.

Only a few counts were recorded for this clonotype. V gene TRBV20-1 combines with J gene TRBJ2-5; TRBD2 matches at 8 bases. Per germline, CDR1 DFQATT and CDR2 SNEGSKA (reference sequence). Trimming cost V 1 base and J 2 bases; bases outside gene matches: 9. The CDR3 is 16 amino acids. CDR3 sequence reads: CSARGLLAVGQETQYF. CDR3 nucleotides: TGCAGTGCTAGAGGGTTACTAGCGGTCGGGCAAGAGACCCAGTACTTC.

This clonotype was observed a few times. The chain is built from TRBV10-3 and TRBJ1-1; D not resolved. Germline V CDR1 and CDR2: ENHRY, SYGVKD. Trimming shortened V by 0 bases and J by 4 bases, and 9 bases separated the two germline ends. This CDR3 region has 14 residues. DNA for the CDR3: TGTGCCATCAGTGAGTCGACTGGGGTCACTGAAGCTTTCTTT. Protein: CAISESTGVTEAFF.

This rearrangement joins TRBV25-1 to TRBJ1-3; TRBD1 agrees at 9 bases. Germline V gene sequence: CDR1 MGHDK, CDR2 SYGVNS. The CDR3 length is 12 residues. V trimming: 4 bases; J trimming: 10 bases; junction bases outside the gene matches: 2. In DNA, the CDR3 is TGTGCCAGCAGTGGGGGACAGGGAACCATATATTTT. Amino acid sequence: CASSGGQGTIYF.

V is TRBV28 and J is TRBJ1-2; D is uncertain. The germline V gene has CDR1 MDHEN and CDR2 SYDVKM. V was pared by 7 bases and J by 0 bases, with 9 bases between. This CDR3 contains 13 residues. CDR3 coding DNA: TGTGCCAGCAATCCGGGAACTAACTATGGCTACACCTTC. Translating gives CASNPGTNYGYTF.

This clonotype was seen only a few times. The genes are TRBV4-1 and TRBJ1-1; D might be TRBD1 (5 bases). The CDR3 has 15 residues. V lost 2 bases and J lost 1, with 11 bases in between. Germline CDR1 reads MGHRA; CDR2 reads YSYEKL. The CDR3 loop reads CASSQNNQGNTEAFF. The CDR3 DNA reads TGCGCCAGCAGCCAAAACAACCAGGGGAACACTGAAGCTTTCTTT.

The J gene is TRBJ2-3, the V gene TRBV6-5; D possibly corresponds to TRBD1 (6 bases). Trimming removed 4 bases at V and 1 base at J, with 15 bases between. Looked up from germline, CDR1 is MNHEY and CDR2 is SVGAGI. This CDR3 has 16 amino acids. CDR3 residues: CASSSHRVGGTDTQYF. DNA for the CDR3: TGTGCCAGCAGTTCGCACAGGGTAGGGGGCACAGATACGCAGTATTTT.

This sequence joins TRBV2 and TRBJ1-1; D possibly corresponds to TRBD1 (6 bases). V was shortened by 6 bases and J by 1 base, with 15 bases between the two germline ends. Germline V gene lookup returns CDR1 SNHLY and CDR2 FYNNEI. The CDR3 loop spans 15 amino acids. The CDR3 nucleotides read TGTGCCAGCAGAATGATGCAGGGGAAGAACACTGAAGCTTTCTTT. Encoded protein: CASRMMQGKNTEAFF.

This chain links TRBV10-3 with TRBJ1-1; D uncertain. The CDR3 is 13 amino acids. Trimming removed 10 bases at V and 0 bases at J, with 12 bases between. CDR1 ENHRY and CDR2 SYGVKD come from the germline V gene. Written as DNA, the CDR3 is TGTGCCACCACTGGCGCCTTGAACACTGAAGCTTTCTTT. Residues: CATTGALNTEAFF.

The CDR3, as DNA: TGTGCCAGCAGTTACTCTCTAGCGGGGGCCTCCTACGAGCAGTACTTC. Translating it yields CASSYSLAGASYEQYF. The J gene is TRBJ2-7, the V gene TRBV6-6; 10 nucleotides match TRBD2. Per germline, CDR1 MNHNY and CDR2 SVGAGI (reference sequence). This CDR3 spans 16 amino acids. The ends lost 0 bases at V and 0 bases at J; junction bases unmatched: 2.

The sample holds a few counts of this clonotype. This sequence joins TRBV20-1 and TRBJ1-1; D not certain. The CDR3 runs to 13 residues. Deletions cut 0 bases from V and 5 bases from J, with 10 bases between. The germline CDR1 and CDR2 sequences are DFQATT and SNEGSKA (reference sequence). The CDR3 sequence is CSARDWVETEAFF. CDR3 nucleotide sequence: TGCAGTGCTAGAGATTGGGTAGAAACTGAAGCTTTCTTT.

This clonotype turned up a few times. The J gene is TRBJ1-5, the V gene TRBV27; D uncertain. CDR1 is MNHEY and CDR2 is SMNVEV in the germline V gene (reference sequence). Trimming stripped 2 bases from V and 4 bases from J, with 12 bases between. This CDR3 comprises 15 residues. The CDR3 sequence: CASSLEGLGNQPQHF. The CDR3 DNA follows: TGTGCCAGCAGTTTAGAGGGATTGGGGAATCAGCCCCAGCATTTT.

The chain employs TRBV28 and TRBJ2-1; D is unresolved. The V gene lost 1 base and the J gene lost 6 bases, with 19 bases spanning the gap. CDR1 and CDR2 (germline): MDHEN, SYDVKM. The CDR3 spans 17 residues. Here the CDR3 reads CASSLLKAFSASNEQFF. CDR3 in DNA: TGTGCCAGCAGTTTATTGAAGGCCTTTAGTGCCAGCAATGAGCAGTTCTTC.

This clonotype was found a few times. CDR3 in amino acids: CASSFSGGTSPDEQYF. Here the CDR3 DNA reads TGTGCCAGCAGCTTTAGTGGGGGGACGTCTCCTGACGAGCAGTACTTC. The V call is TRBV7-6, the J call TRBJ2-7, with D possibly being TRBD2 (6 bases). This CDR3 is 16 amino acids long. With 3 bases removed from V and 5 bases from J, the gap between germline ends came to 20 bases. CDR1 is SGHVS and CDR2 is FNYEAQ in the germline V gene.

This clonotype has only a few counts. This chain links TRBV6-1 with TRBJ1-5; TRBD1 matches 8 bases. The CDR3 is made up of 15 amino acids. Looked up from germline, CDR1 is MNHNS and CDR2 is SASEGT. Trimming cost V 6 bases and J 9 bases; bases outside gene matches: 13. The CDR3 DNA reads TGTGCCAGCAGCTCCCAGGGACAGGAGGGAGTGCCCCAGCATTTT. Encoded protein: CASSSQGQEGVPQHF.

The chain recombines TRBV27 with TRBJ1-6, with D possibly TRBD1 on 5 matching bases. The germline gives CDR1 MNHEY, CDR2 SMNVEV (reference sequence). This CDR3 is built from 15 residues. The V gene lost 7 bases and the J gene lost 6 bases, with 16 bases spanning the gap. This chain's CDR3 is CASTSPGTVNSPLHF. The CDR3 DNA is TGTGCCAGCACCTCCCCAGGGACGGTTAATTCACCCCTCCACTTT.

There are many counts of this clonotype. The V gene is TRBV7-8, the J gene TRBJ2-1; 7 bases agree with TRBD2. The germline V gene encodes CDR1 SGHVS and CDR2 FQNEAQ. Trimming removed 0 bases from V and 9 bases from J; junction bases left unmatched: 2. The CDR3 spans 13 residues. The DNA of the CDR3 is TGTGCCAGCAGCTTAGCAGGGAGGGGTGAGCAGTTCTTC. Translation: CASSLAGRGEQFF.

This clonotype was detected only a few times. The genes are TRBV28 and TRBJ1-3; D unclear. The germline V and J ends were trimmed by 1 base and 3 bases, with 10 bases remaining between them. The CDR3 spans 15 residues. CDR1 MDHEN and CDR2 SYDVKM come from the germline V gene. Here the CDR3 reads CASSLYTEIGNTIYF. In nucleotides, the CDR3 is TGTGCCAGCAGTTTATATACAGAGATTGGAAACACCATATATTTT.

CDR3 coding DNA: TGTGCCAGCAGTCCTGACAGGCCTCGGGGGGGCAATGAGCAGTTCTTC. Protein: CASSPDRPRGGNEQFF. The chain carries TRBV12-3 or TRBV12-4 and TRBJ2-1; TRBD2 matches at 8 bases. The CDR3 is 16 amino acids. Losses at the gene ends were 5 bases for V and 6 bases for J; bases not matched to a gene: 12.

There are a few counts of this clonotype. The rearrangement joins TRBV6-5 to TRBJ2-2, with 8 bases fitting TRBD2. Germline V lookup: CDR1 MNHEY, CDR2 SVGAGI. The J segment lost 3 bases and the V segment lost 6 bases, leaving 9 bases of the junction unmatched. This CDR3 contains 16 residues. CDR3 residues: CASSGAGEVDTGELFF. The CDR3 DNA reads TGTGCCAGCAGCGGAGCGGGGGAGGTGGACACCGGGGAGCTGTTTTTT.

Turning to this clonotype: This clone may be a read error of a much larger clone one base away. The chain joins TRBV7-2 to TRBJ2-2, with D possibly TRBD2 on 7 matching bases. This CDR3 region has 16 residues. Germline-derived CDR1 and CDR2 are SGHTA and FQGNSA. V was pared by 6 bases and J by 6 bases, with 20 bases between. The CDR3 DNA reads as TGTGCCAGCAGGGCACTTGGGGGGGGGGGCCCCGGGGAGCTGTTTTTT. Protein product: CASRALGGGGPGELFF.

This rearrangement joins TRBV5-6 to TRBJ2-1, with D unresolved. Trimming cost V 2 bases and J 8 bases, with 8 bases left between them. CDR3 size: 12 residues. Germline V lookup: CDR1 SGHDT, CDR2 YYEEEE. The chain's CDR3 is CASSLPSDEQFF. DNA of the CDR3: TGTGCCAGCAGCTTACCGAGCGATGAGCAGTTCTTC.

In its sample, this clonotype was seen many times. The chain joins TRBV7-6 to TRBJ1-2; 7 bases fit TRBD1. V was pared by 1 base and J by 3 bases, with 5 bases of the junction left unmatched. CDR1 is SGHVS, CDR2 FNYEAQ, per germline. The CDR3 consists of 15 residues. The CDR3 protein is CASSLGYGTDYGYTF. CDR3 bases: TGTGCCAGCAGCTTAGGATACGGGACAGACTATGGCTACACCTTC.

This clonotype was counted a few times. The V gene is TRBV5-6, the J gene TRBJ2-1; the D gene is possibly TRBD2 (5 bases). Trimming pared 1 base from V and 4 bases from J, leaving 9 bases between. The germline gives CDR1 SGHDT, CDR2 YYEEEE. This CDR3 is 14 amino acids long. Here the CDR3 DNA reads TGTGCCAGCAGCTTGTTCGGGGAGTACAATGAGCAGTTCTTC. Translated, it gives CASSLFGEYNEQFF.

V gene TRBV28 combines with J gene TRBJ1-1; 8 nucleotides align to TRBD1. The V and J ends lost 5 bases and 3 bases, in that order; junction bases with no gene match: 5. Germline CDR1 reads MDHEN; CDR2 reads SYDVKM. The CDR3 spans 14 residues. CDR3 nucleotides: TGTGCCAGCAGTGCCCTGGACAGGGACACTGAAGCTTTCTTT. Protein sequence: CASSALDRDTEAFF.

Worth noting for this clonotype: The junction departs from germline at one end; a sequencing error may be responsible. The DNA for the CDR3 is TGTGCCAGCAGCGCCCCCGGGACAGCCATGAACACTGAAGCTTTATTT. Its protein is CASSAPGTAMNTEALF. The chain has TRBV7-9 and TRBJ1-1; 7 nucleotides agree with TRBD1. The germline V gene has CDR1 SEHNR and CDR2 FQNEAQ (reference sequence). The CDR3 covers 16 residues.

The CDR3 bases are TGTGCCAGCAGCAGTCAACCCTGGTATAGCAATCAGCCCCAGCATTTT. Residues: CASSSQPWYSNQPQHF. The rearrangement links TRBV7-9 to TRBJ1-5; D unclear. Trimming left V 5 bases short and J 0 bases short, with 14 bases between. The CDR3 has 16 residues. CDR1 is SEHNR and CDR2 is FQNEAQ in the germline V gene (reference sequence). The full variable domain, completed using reference TRBV7-9 and TRBJ1-5, is DTGVSQNPRHKITKRGQNVTFRCDPISEHNRLYWYRQTLGQGPEFLTYFQNEAQLEKSRLLSDRFSAERPKGSFSTLEIQRTEQGDSAMYLCASSSQPWYSNQPQHFGDGTRLSIL.

V and J are TRBV7-9 and TRBJ1-1; 10 bases align to TRBD1. The germline V gene encodes CDR1 SEHNR and CDR2 FQNEAQ (reference sequence). The junction had 16 bases not matched to a gene; V was cut back by 6 bases and J by 0 bases. This CDR3 comprises 19 residues. The CDR3 reads CASSLKPIDRGRVNTEAFF. DNA for the CDR3: TGTGCCAGCAGTCTCAAACCGATCGACAGGGGGCGGGTGAACACTGAAGCTTTCTTT.

This chain links TRBV28 with TRBJ1-1, with no clear D. This CDR3 has 12 amino acids. The V gene's germline CDR1 is MDHEN and CDR2 SYDVKM. V shed 1 base and J shed 8 bases, with 8 bases lying between them. This chain's CDR3 is CASSLFGNEAFF. Here the CDR3 DNA reads TGTGCCAGCAGTTTATTCGGGAACGAAGCTTTCTTT.

The chain employs TRBV27 and TRBJ2-7; TRBD1 might be the D (6 bases). Germline assignment: CDR1 MNHEY and CDR2 SMNVEV (reference sequence). V lost 3 bases, J lost 5 bases, and 14 bases lay in between. This CDR3 has 14 residues. The CDR3 here is CASSFSSGTNEQYF. The CDR3 DNA is TGTGCCAGCAGTTTTTCTTCCGGGACAAACGAGCAGTACTTC.

This clonotype came up a few times. The rearrangement uses TRBV6-5 and TRBJ2-3, with 8 bases aligning to TRBD2. CDR1 and CDR2 (germline): MNHEY, SVGAGI. The CDR3 loop spans 17 amino acids. Trimming cost V 0 bases and J 8 bases; bases outside gene matches: 13. This chain's CDR3 is CASSYSGGGADASTQYF. The CDR3, as DNA: TGTGCCAGCAGTTACTCCGGGGGGGGCGCAGACGCCAGTACGCAGTATTTT.

With respect to this clonotype: The conserved closing phenylalanine or tryptophan is absent in this CDR3, likely reflecting a read error. This chain connects TRBV6-2 or TRBV6-3 to TRBJ2-6; a possible D gene is TRBD1 (6 bases). Trimming shortened V by 2 bases and J by 3 bases, and 20 bases separated the two germline ends. The CDR3 runs 19 residues. CDR1 and CDR2 (germline): MNHEY, SVGEGT. CDR3 nucleotides: TGTGCCAGCAGTTACCCCGGCGGCAGGGGAAATGATGGGGCCAACGTCCTGACTTTA. Translating gives CASSYPGGRGNDGANVLTL.